These T cell receptor beta chains were read from a single sample in a study of T cells in narcolepsy. Assay used: immunoSEQ multiplex PCR; TCRdb lists only in-frame clones, some missing. The data show over 15,000 clones, 85% to 90% seen once. The specimen sequenced was memory (CD45RA-) CD4+ T cells from blood. These receptors originate from a human donor in good health. Each CDR3 is given with its conserved first and last residue. A D gene is named only where the DNA matches it firmly. The size of a clone is reported for some rows only, either as once, few or many, or as a class for expanded clones.

>-|TRBJ1-1|TRBV6-1|TRBD1
CASSERTGVVKNTEAFF
TGTGCCAGCAGTGAAAGGACAGGGGTGGTTAAGAACACTGAAGCTTTCTTT
>once|TRBJ1-6|TRBV30|-
CAWVSGDNSPLHF
TGTGCCTGGGTATCAGGGGACAATTCACCCCTCCACTTT
>-|TRBJ1-6|TRBV5-1|-
CASSLETYSPLHF
TGCGCCAGCAGCTTAGAAACCTACTCACCCCTCCACTTT
>-|TRBJ1-1|TRBV18|-
CASSRMGVNTEAFF
TGTGCCAGCTCACGGATGGGGGTGAACACTGAAGCTTTCTTT
>-|TRBJ1-4|TRBV10-3|-
CAIKSGDEKLFF
TGTGCCATCAAATCGGGGGATGAAAAACTGTTTTTT
>-|TRBJ2-2|TRBV7-3|-
CASSSLGQAGELFF
TGTGCCAGCAGCTCACTAGGGCAAGCCGGGGAGCTGTTTTTT
>-|TRBJ2-1|TRBV29-1|TRBD2
CSGYRLAGYNEQFF
TGCAGCGGCTACCGACTAGCGGGGTACAATGAGCAGTTCTTC
>-|TRBJ2-2|TRBV5-1|TRBD1
CASKLSDRANTGELFF
TGCGCCAGCAAGTTATCGGACAGGGCAAACACCGGGGAGCTGTTTTTT
>-|TRBJ1-4|TRBV30|-
CAWSVRWGNEKLFF
TGTGCCTGGAGTGTACGGTGGGGAAATGAAAAACTGTTTTTT
>-|TRBJ1-5|TRBV10-1|-
CASSAGGRIGNQPQHF
TGCGCCAGCAGTGCCGGGGGGCGCATCGGCAATCAGCCCCAGCATTTT
>once|TRBJ2-2|TRBV6-5|TRBD1
CASRGQGFTGELFF
TGTGCCAGCAGGGGACAGGGTTTCACCGGGGAGCTGTTTTTT
>-|TRBJ1-6|TRBV19|-
CASSMTADNSPLHF
TGTGCCAGTAGTATGACAGCCGACAATTCACCCCTCCACTTT
>-|TRBJ1-2|TRBV11-3|-
CASSSFNDLGKNYGYTF
TGTGCCAGCAGCTCGTTCAACGATCTCGGAAAGAACTATGGCTACACCTTC
>-|TRBJ1-1|TRBV4-1|-
CASSQVLGLPPEAFF
TGCGCCAGCAGCCAAGTTTTGGGTCTCCCCCCTGAAGCTTTCTTT
>-|TRBJ1-2|TRBV5-5|-
CASSQQAPPTNYGYTF
TGTGCCAGCAGCCAACAAGCTCCCCCTACTAACTATGGCTACACCTTC
>-|TRBJ2-1|TRBV18|-
CASSPPTSNEQFF
TGTGCCAGCTCACCACCGACCTCCAATGAGCAGTTCTTC
>once|TRBJ2-5|TRBV15|TRBD2
CATSRDSPSGVLQETQYF
TGTGCCACCAGCAGAGATAGCCCTAGCGGGGTCCTTCAAGAGACCCAGTACTTC
>-|TRBJ2-1|TRBV19|-
CASSILAGQGGNEQFF
TGTGCCAGTAGTATCCTAGCGGGACAGGGAGGCAATGAGCAGTTCTTC
>-|TRBJ1-6|TRBV7-9|TRBD1
CASSLLLGQGVNSPLHF
TGTGCCAGCAGCTTACTCCTTGGACAGGGGGTGAATTCACCCCTCCACTTT
>-|TRBJ2-2|TRBV5-1|TRBD2
CASSLMTSGGAGELFF
TGCGCCAGCAGCTTGATGACCAGCGGGGGGGCCGGGGAGCTGTTTTTT
>-|TRBJ2-2|TRBV9|TRBD1
CASSVTGVGELFF
TGTGCCAGCAGCGTGACAGGGGTCGGGGAGCTGTTTTTT
>-|TRBJ2-4|TRBV6-1|-
CASSVGLAKNIQYF
TGTGCCAGCAGTGTGGGGCTAGCCAAAAACATTCAGTACTTC
>-|TRBJ1-1|TRBV6-6|TRBD1
CASSLTPGTGYTEAFF
TGTGCCAGCAGTCTCACACCCGGGACAGGGTATACTGAAGCTTTCTTT
>-|TRBJ2-7|TRBV5-5|-
CASSRTWTVDYEQYF
TGTGCCAGCAGCCGGACATGGACAGTCGACTACGAGCAGTACTTC
>-|TRBJ2-3|TRBV5-6|TRBD2
CASSLVGSGRAADTQYF
TGTGCCAGCAGCTTGGTAGGTAGCGGGAGGGCCGCAGATACGCAGTATTTT
>once|TRBJ2-1|TRBV19|-
CASSNPQGWGNEQFF
TGTGCCAGTAGCAATCCACAGGGTTGGGGGAATGAGCAGTTCTTC
>-|TRBJ2-7|TRBV29-1|TRBD1
CSVRRQGAYEQYF
TGCAGCGTCAGACGACAGGGGGCCTACGAGCAGTACTTC
>-|TRBJ2-2|TRBV10-3|TRBD1
CANRGQENTGELFF
TGTGCCAACCGGGGACAGGAGAACACCGGGGAGCTGTTTTTT
>few|TRBJ1-4|TRBV4-1|-
CASSLVWYEKLFF
TGCGCCAGCAGCCTCGTATGGTACGAAAAACTGTTTTTT
>-|TRBJ2-2|TRBV10-3|-
CAISDSYLGSEENTGELFF
TGTGCCATCAGTGACAGCTATCTTGGGAGCGAAGAGAACACCGGGGAGCTGTTTTTT
>-|TRBJ2-7|TRBV19|TRBD1
CASSVDRGYNYEQYF
TGTGCCAGTAGTGTTGACAGGGGTTACAACTACGAGCAGTACTTC
>once|TRBJ2-3|TRBV28|TRBD2
CASSLLAGGPTDTQYF
TGTGCCAGCAGTTTACTGGCGGGGGGCCCCACAGATACGCAGTATTTT
>once|TRBJ2-1|TRBV2|TRBD1
CASSEYTGTAKQFF
TGTGCCAGCAGTGAATATACAGGGACAGCCAAGCAGTTCTTC
>-|TRBJ2-1|TRBV7-5|-
CARSLRRAGGPYNEQFF
TGTGCCAGAAGCTTAAGGAGAGCGGGAGGGCCTTACAATGAGCAGTTCTTC
>-|TRBJ2-3|TRBV19|TRBD1
CASRAGTGSFNTQYF
TGTGCCAGCCGAGCCGGGACAGGGTCATTTAATACGCAGTATTTT
>-|TRBJ1-5|TRBV7-2|-
CASSLGGDQPQHF
TGTGCCAGCAGCTTAGGAGGGGATCAGCCCCAGCATTTT
>-|TRBJ2-7|TRBV6-5|-
CASRTWDGAYEQYF
TGTGCCAGCAGGACCTGGGACGGAGCCTACGAGCAGTACTTC
>-|TRBJ2-5|TRBV27|TRBD2
CASSFGAGGPFGETQYF
TGTGCCAGCAGTTTTGGGGCGGGAGGGCCATTCGGGGAGACCCAGTACTTC
>few|TRBJ2-5|TRBV7-9|-
CASSFSRDQETQYF
TGTGCCAGCAGCTTTAGCCGAGACCAAGAGACCCAGTACTTC
>-|TRBJ1-3|TRBV7-2|-
CASSRGRLSGNTIYF
TGTGCCAGCAGCCGAGGAAGGCTCTCTGGAAACACCATATATTTT
>-|TRBJ1-2|TRBV7-4|-
CASSQTVINYGYTF
TGTGCCAGCAGCCAGACGGTCATTAACTATGGCTACACCTTC
>few|TRBJ1-2|TRBV11-2|-
CASSLGARGYTF
TGTGCCAGCAGTTTGGGGGCGCGTGGCTACACCTTC
>-|TRBJ1-3|TRBV4-1|-
CASSQLEGGRSGNTIYF
TGCGCCAGCAGCCAACTGGAGGGAGGAAGATCTGGAAACACCATATATTTT
>once|TRBJ1-5|TRBV6-5|-
CASRRTVYSNQPQHF
TGTGCCAGCAGAAGGACAGTTTATAGCAATCAGCCCCAGCATTTT
>-|TRBJ2-1|TRBV11-3|TRBD1
CASSWTGTGYDNEQFF
TGTGCCAGCAGCTGGACCGGGACAGGGTACGACAATGAGCAGTTCTTC
>once|TRBJ1-2|TRBV18|TRBD1
CASSPDGQATYGYTF
TGTGCCAGCTCACCAGACGGACAGGCGACCTATGGCTACACCTTC
>-|TRBJ2-3|TRBV30|-
CAWSGGPTDTQYF
TGTGCCTGGAGCGGGGGGCCTACAGATACGCAGTATTTT